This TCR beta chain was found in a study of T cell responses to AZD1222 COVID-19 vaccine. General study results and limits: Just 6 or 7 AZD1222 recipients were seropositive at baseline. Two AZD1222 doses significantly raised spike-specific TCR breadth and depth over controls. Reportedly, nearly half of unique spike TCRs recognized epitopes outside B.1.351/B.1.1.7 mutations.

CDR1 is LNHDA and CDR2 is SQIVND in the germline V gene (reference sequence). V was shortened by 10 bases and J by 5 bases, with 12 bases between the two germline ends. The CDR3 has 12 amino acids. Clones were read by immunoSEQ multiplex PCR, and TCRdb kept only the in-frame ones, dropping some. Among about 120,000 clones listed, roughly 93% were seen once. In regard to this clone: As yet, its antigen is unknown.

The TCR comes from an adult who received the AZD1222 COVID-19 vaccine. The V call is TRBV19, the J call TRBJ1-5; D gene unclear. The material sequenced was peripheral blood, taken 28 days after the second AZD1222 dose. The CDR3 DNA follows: TGTGCCACCCTCCACCCCGATCAGCCCCAGCATTTT. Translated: CATLHPDQPQHF.